These 2 T cell receptor beta chains share one sample of origin, sequenced in a study of spatial heterogeneity in lung cancer. Time point of the sample: sample taken at primary tumor resection. Study results and caveats: In tumors, expanded intratumoral alpha and beta TCR counts tracked mutation counts.

MiXCR was run by TCRdb on the 5' RACE reads, yielding one entry per CDR3 protein. The sample comprises nearly 25,000 distinct CDR3 sequences, under 9% of which are singletons, and approximately 7.5% rests with the top ten. The antigens these receptors bind are not known. Source: lung tumor tissue, taken at surgery. The source is a male donor with early-stage non-small cell lung cancer.

This clonotype occurred many times. This rearrangement joins TRBV5-1 to TRBJ2-5; possible D gene TRBD2, 6 bases. Trimming cost V 0 bases and J 4 bases, with 16 bases left between them. This CDR3 contains 16 residues. Germline V lookup: CDR1 SGHRS, CDR2 YFSETQ. The DNA for the CDR3 is TGCGCCAGCAGCTTGGAATATGGGGGGATGAGAGAGACCCAGTACTTC. Amino acids: CASSLEYGGMRETQYF. The full variable domain, rest sourced from reference TRBV5-1 and TRBJ2-5, is KAGVTQTPRYLIKTRGQQVTLSCSPISGHRSVSWYQQTPGQGLQFLFEYFSETQRNKGNFPGRFSGRQFSNSRSEMNVSTLELGDSALYLCASSLEYGGMRETQYFGPGTRLLVL.

In its sample, this clonotype was seen a few times. V and J are TRBV7-9 and TRBJ1-1; D gene uncertain. V was clipped by 5 bases and J by 4 bases, with 11 bases between them. The V gene's germline CDR1 is SEHNR and CDR2 FQNEAQ (reference sequence). The CDR3 spans 13 residues. The CDR3 coding sequence is TGTGCCAGCAGCAACATGGAGGGCACTGAAGCTTTCTTT. Protein sequence: CASSNMEGTEAFF.